The present entry profiles one T cell receptor beta chain with its context. The antigen remains undetermined. This sample stems from a study of OX40 agonist ivuxolimab in advanced cancers. Samples of blood were obtained at baseline, on cycle 4 day 1, and on cycle 7 day 1. CDR1 and CDR2 (germline): MDHEN, SYDVKM. The CDR3 extends over 16 amino acids. The junction had 7 bases not matched to a gene; V was cut back by 4 bases and J by 4 bases. Here immunoSEQ multiplex PCR was the method, and the copy in TCRdb shows in-frame clones only, minus some. This sample has roughly 60,000 clones, with roughly 88% found just once. General study findings and limits: At doses 0.1 to 3.0 mg/kg, CD4+ and CD8+ clones expanded. More expanded clones were seen, on average, in CD8+ T cells than in CD4+. Compared with others, partial responders at 0.1-3.0 mg/kg displayed clonal expansion among the lowest.

The sequenced sample was CD4+ or CD8+ T cells sorted from blood, obtained in a trial of the OX40 agonist ivuxolimab. The rearrangement links TRBV28 to TRBJ1-4; 9 nucleotides line up with TRBD1. The sequence was collected from an adult with an advanced solid tumor such as melanoma, head and neck, liver or kidney cancer. The CDR3 spells CASSSGTGSGNEKLFF. The CDR3 DNA follows: TGTGCCAGCAGTTCCGGGACAGGGAGCGGTAATGAAAAACTGTTTTTT.